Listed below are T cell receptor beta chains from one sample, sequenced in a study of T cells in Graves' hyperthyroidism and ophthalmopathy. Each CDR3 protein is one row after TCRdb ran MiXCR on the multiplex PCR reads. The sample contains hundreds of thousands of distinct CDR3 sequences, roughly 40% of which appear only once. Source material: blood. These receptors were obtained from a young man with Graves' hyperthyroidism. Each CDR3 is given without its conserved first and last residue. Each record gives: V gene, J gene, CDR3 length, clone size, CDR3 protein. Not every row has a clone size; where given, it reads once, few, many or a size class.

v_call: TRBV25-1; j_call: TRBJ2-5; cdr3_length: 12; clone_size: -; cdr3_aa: AWGGLGTVETQY
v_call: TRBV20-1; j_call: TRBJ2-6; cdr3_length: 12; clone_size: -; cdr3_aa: SASGSSGANVLT
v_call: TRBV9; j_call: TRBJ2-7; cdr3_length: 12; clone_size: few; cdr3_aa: ASSVGDRGHEQY
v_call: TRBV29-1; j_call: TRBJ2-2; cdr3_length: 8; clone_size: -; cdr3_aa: SGQGGELF
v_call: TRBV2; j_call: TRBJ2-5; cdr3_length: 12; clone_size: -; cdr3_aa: ASGVQRGQETQY
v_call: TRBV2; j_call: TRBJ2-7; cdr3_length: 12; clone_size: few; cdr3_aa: ASSTGTGPLEQY
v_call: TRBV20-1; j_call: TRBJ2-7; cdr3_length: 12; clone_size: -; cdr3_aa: SARVDWGKYEQY
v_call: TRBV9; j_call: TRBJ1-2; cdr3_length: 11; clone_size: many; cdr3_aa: ASSGDRLDGYT
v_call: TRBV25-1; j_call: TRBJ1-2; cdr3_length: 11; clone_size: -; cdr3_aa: ASEAAAGDGYT
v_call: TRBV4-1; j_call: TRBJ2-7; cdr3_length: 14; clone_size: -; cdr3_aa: ASSQDSAGSSYEQY